The rows below give T cell receptor beta chains drawn from one sample of a study of control samples from healthy donors and cancer patients. TCRdb's copy holds only in-frame clones and misses some; the assay was immunoSEQ multiplex PCR. The table lists about 83,000 clones, 75% to 95% of them singletons, with around 17% in the top ten. The sequenced material came from blood. These receptor sequences come from a man over 45 in good health. Each CDR3 is given with its conserved first and last residue. A D gene is named only where the DNA matches it firmly. Clone size is stated in some rows and not others, as once, few, many or a class when expanded.

CSASGTETNTEAFF,TGCAGTGCTAGTGGGACGGAGACCAACACTGAAGCTTTCTTT,.,.,TRBJ1-1,TRBV20-1
CASSLPSGGASGYTF,TGTGCCAGCAGCCTTCCGTCAGGGGGCGCGTCTGGCTACACCTTC,.,TRBD1,TRBJ1-2,TRBV6-5
CASSMDGGASSTNEKLFF,TGTGCCAGTAGTATGGACGGGGGTGCGTCATCAACTAATGAAAAACTGTTTTTT,.,.,TRBJ1-4,TRBV19
CASSLDPPTGSTDTQYF,TGCGCCAGCAGCCTTGATCCCCCGACAGGGAGCACAGATACGCAGTATTTT,.,TRBD1,TRBJ2-3,TRBV5-1
CASSPLGLQETQYF,TGTGCCAGCAGCCCCCTCGGACTCCAAGAGACCCAGTACTTC,.,.,TRBJ2-5,TRBV11-2
CAWGTASGNTIYF,TGTGCCTGGGGGACGGCCTCTGGAAACACCATATATTTT,.,.,TRBJ1-3,TRBV30
CASSLRGGNEKLFF,TGTGCCAGCAGCCTACGGGGAGGGAATGAAAAACTGTTTTTT,.,.,TRBJ1-4,TRBV6-5
CASRSQGREQYF,TGTGCCAGCAGGTCTCAGGGTCGCGAGCAGTACTTC,.,.,TRBJ2-7,TRBV28
CSAIKGAEAFF,TGCAGTGCAATAAAGGGGGCTGAAGCTTTCTTT,once,.,TRBJ1-1,TRBV20-1
CASSSHRDRGTYEQYF,TGTGCCAGCAGCAGCCACCGGGACAGGGGAACCTACGAGCAGTACTTC,.,TRBD1,TRBJ2-7,TRBV7-9